This T cell receptor (beta chain) came from a study of blood T cells in healthy people across ages. Study findings and constraints: Aged donors had fewer naive CD4+ cells and lower diversity than long-lived donors.

V lost 0 bases, J lost 2 bases, and 2 bases stayed unmatched. The CDR3 totals 16 residues. The germline gives CDR1 SGHRS, CDR2 YFSETQ. Isolation recovered at least 7 million PBMCs from every sample. A J-beta primer mix and a sample-barcoded 5' primer were used in a second PCR of roughly 7 to 12 cycles. TCRdb redid the calling of the 5' RACE reads with MiXCR, one entry per CDR3 protein. Here the sample spans about 1.6 million distinct CDR3 sequences, around 36% being singletons. This clonotype was detected many times. Its antigen is as yet unknown. The material sequenced was blood. The genes are TRBV5-1 and TRBJ2-5, with TRBD2 identical over 12 bases. The origin of this receptor is a woman in her 30s in good health. CDR3 loop: CASSLALAGGQETQYF. The CDR3 region has the DNA TGCGCCAGCAGCTTGGCACTAGCGGGGGGTCAAGAGACCCAGTACTTC.